This T cell receptor beta chain was documented in a study of blood T cell repertoires in COVID-19. Overall study: Collection of acute and convalescent COVID-19 samples took place in the United States, Italy and Spain. The cDNA or gDNA used as material had been derived from T cells, B-cell-depleted T cells, or PBMCs.

This clone was seen just once. Original processing notes: By means of reference gene primer amplification, nucleated cell counts were estimated. Produced via immunoSEQ multiplex PCR; TCRdb's table is partial and in-frame only. V, J and clone size are taken as reported in that table, and D and trimming were inferred from the DNA itself. The data contain roughly 480,000 clones, roughly 89% of them singletons. This clonotype was obtained from a man in his late teens or twenties with COVID-19, enrolled during active disease. The sample taken for sequencing was peripheral blood.

The CDR3 DNA sequence: TGTGCCAGCTCACCGGAGGCAGCGCCGAATGAAAAACTGTTTTTT. This gives the protein CASSPEAAPNEKLFF. V and J are TRBV18 and TRBJ1-4; D remains unclear. CDR3 length equals 15 residues. Germline values: CDR1 KGHSH, CDR2 LQKENI. The germline V and J ends were trimmed by 3 bases and 5 bases, with 13 bases remaining between them.